This is a list of T cell receptor beta chains from one sample in a study of T cell responses to AZD1222 COVID-19 vaccine. Some clones are missing from TCRdb's copy, which holds only in-frame ones; the method was immunoSEQ multiplex PCR. Of approximately 200,000 clones in the sample, approximately 89% are singletons; the top ten hold 3% to 4%. Sequenced material: peripheral blood, taken 28 days after the second AZD1222 dose. These receptors were collected from an adult who received the AZD1222 COVID-19 vaccine. Both conserved end residues are part of each CDR3. A D gene is named only where the DNA matches it firmly. Clone size, where shown, is once, few, many, or a class for clones that have expanded.

j_call,clone_size,d_call,v_call,cdr3_aa,cdr3_nt
TRBJ2-2,-,TRBD2,TRBV6-5,CASNLGRGNTGELFF,TGTGCCAGCAATCTCGGGAGGGGGAACACCGGGGAGCTGTTTTTT
TRBJ1-2,-,-,TRBV5-1,CASSQQENYGYTF,TGCGCCAGCAGCCAGCAGGAAAACTATGGCTACACCTTC
TRBJ1-5,-,-,TRBV7-2,CASSLRSDQPQHF,TGTGCCAGCAGCCTCCGATCCGATCAGCCCCAGCATTTT
TRBJ2-7,-,-,TRBV20-1,CSARADYEQYF,TGCAGTGCTAGGGCTGACTACGAGCAGTACTTC
TRBJ2-1,-,-,TRBV28,CASSLRELYSYNEQFF,TGTGCCAGCAGTTTGAGGGAACTTTACTCCTACAATGAGCAGTTCTTC
TRBJ2-1,few,-,TRBV12-3/TRBV12-4,CASSSGPYNEQFF,TGTGCCAGCAGTTCCGGACCTTACAATGAGCAGTTCTTC
TRBJ1-3,-,-,TRBV7-8,CASSLASPHSGNTIYF,TGTGCCAGCAGCTTAGCGTCCCCCCACTCTGGAAACACCATATATTTT
TRBJ1-1,-,-,TRBV6-4,CASSATVNTEAFF,TGTGCCAGCAGTGCTACAGTGAACACTGAAGCTTTCTTT
TRBJ2-2,once,-,TRBV5-1,CASSLDPSSTGELFF,TGCGCCAGCAGCTTGGACCCGTCTAGCACCGGGGAGCTGTTTTTT
TRBJ2-5,-,-,TRBV6-5,CASSYDSLETQYF,TGTGCCAGCAGTTACGATAGCTTGGAGACCCAGTACTTC
TRBJ2-7,once,-,TRBV11-2,CASSLAGLGEQYF,TGTGCCAGCAGCCTGGCAGGCCTGGGGGAGCAGTACTTC
TRBJ2-5,-,TRBD1,TRBV5-1,CASSFEGTVQETQYF,TGCGCCAGCAGCTTCGAGGGGACAGTCCAAGAGACCCAGTACTTC
TRBJ1-5,few,-,TRBV30,CAWSVLGNQPQHF,TGTGCCTGGAGTGTACTAGGTAATCAGCCCCAGCATTTT
TRBJ1-2,-,-,TRBV5-5,CASSLYPDSNYGYTF,TGTGCCAGCAGCTTGTATCCTGACAGTAACTATGGCTACACCTTC
TRBJ1-3,few,TRBD1,TRBV28,CASSLPGTVSGNTIYF,TGTGCCAGCAGTTTGCCCGGGACAGTCTCTGGAAACACCATATATTTT
TRBJ2-2,-,TRBD1,TRBV10-1,CASSTGDTGELFF,TGCGCCAGCAGTACAGGGGACACCGGGGAGCTGTTTTTT
TRBJ2-3,-,TRBD1,TRBV28,CASSLQGALKGTDTQYF,TGTGCCAGCAGTTTACAGGGGGCGCTTAAAGGCACAGATACGCAGTATTTT
TRBJ2-1,-,TRBD2,TRBV3-1/TRBV3-2,CASSQVLAGGKNEQFF,TGTGCCAGCAGCCAAGTTCTAGCGGGAGGGAAGAATGAGCAGTTCTTC
TRBJ1-5,-,-,TRBV11-1,CASSVDSSNQPQHF,TGTGCCAGCAGCGTTGACAGTAGCAATCAGCCCCAGCATTTT
TRBJ2-7,-,TRBD2,TRBV3-1/TRBV3-2,CASSPSGSAYEQYF,TGTGCCAGCAGCCCTAGCGGGAGCGCCTACGAGCAGTACTTC
TRBJ2-7,-,TRBD2,TRBV5-1,CASSLAGGASYEQYF,TGCGCCAGCAGCTTAGCGGGAGGGGCCTCCTACGAGCAGTACTTC
TRBJ1-4,-,TRBD1,TRBV9,CASSRGLSHEKLFF,TGTGCCAGCAGCAGGGGGCTAAGTCATGAAAAACTGTTTTTT
TRBJ2-1,-,-,TRBV6-2/TRBV6-3,CASSAGGQGEQFF,TGTGCCAGCAGCGCCGGGGGGCAGGGTGAGCAGTTCTTC
TRBJ2-7,-,-,TRBV11-2,CASSLVQGPEQYF,TGTGCCAGCAGCTTAGTACAGGGTCCCGAGCAGTACTTC
TRBJ2-1,-,-,TRBV12-3/TRBV12-4,CASSTNEQFF,TGTGCCAGCAGTACTAATGAGCAGTTCTTC
TRBJ1-1,once,-,TRBV5-4,CASSLGGTTNTEAFF,TGTGCCAGCAGCTTGGGAGGCACAACGAACACTGAAGCTTTCTTT
TRBJ2-5,-,TRBD2,TRBV7-2,CASSPDWTRGVETQYF,TGTGCCAGCAGCCCTGACTGGACTAGAGGGGTAGAGACCCAGTACTTC
TRBJ1-3,-,-,TRBV7-9,CASSYFGNTIYF,TGTGCCAGCAGCTACTTTGGAAACACCATATATTTT
TRBJ1-3,-,-,TRBV28,CATSEVSGNTIYF,TGTGCCACCTCAGAGGTCTCTGGAAACACCATATATTTT
TRBJ2-3,-,-,TRBV27,CASSQSRRRGTDTQYF,TGTGCCAGCAGCCAATCCAGGAGACGCGGCACAGATACGCAGTATTTT
TRBJ1-5,-,TRBD1,TRBV30,CAWNSGTGLNQPQHF,TGTGCCTGGAACTCAGGGACAGGGTTGAATCAGCCCCAGCATTTT
TRBJ2-1,-,TRBD2,TRBV6-5,CASRRLASLGEQFF,TGTGCCAGCAGAAGACTAGCGAGTTTGGGTGAGCAGTTCTTC
TRBJ2-3,-,TRBD2,TRBV11-2,CASQMGLAERTDTQYF,TGTGCCAGTCAAATGGGACTAGCGGAGCGCACAGATACGCAGTATTTT
TRBJ2-5,-,-,TRBV5-5,CASSWGPSARETQYF,TGTGCCAGCAGCTGGGGGCCATCAGCCCGAGAGACCCAGTACTTC
TRBJ1-2,-,TRBD1,TRBV7-6,CAIRQGRRGNYGYTF,TGTGCCATTAGACAGGGTCGGAGAGGTAACTATGGCTACACCTTC
TRBJ2-2,-,TRBD1,TRBV5-4,CASTPDRGLGELFF,TGTGCCAGCACCCCGGACAGGGGCCTCGGGGAGCTGTTTTTT
TRBJ2-1,-,TRBD2,TRBV9,CASSAGLAYNEQFF,TGTGCCAGCAGCGCAGGACTAGCCTACAATGAGCAGTTCTTC
TRBJ2-1,once,-,TRBV15,CATSLGSSYNEQFF,TGTGCCACCAGCCTGGGGAGCTCCTACAATGAGCAGTTCTTC
TRBJ2-6,-,-,TRBV7-7,CASSLEIIGRGGANVLTF,TGTGCTAGCAGCTTAGAAATTATAGGAAGGGGAGGGGCCAACGTCCTGACTTTC
TRBJ1-6,-,-,TRBV3-1/TRBV3-2,CASSQEDGRGSPLHF,TGTGCCAGCAGCCAAGAGGACGGGAGGGGTTCACCCCTCCACTTT
TRBJ2-3,-,TRBD2,TRBV23-1,CASRDGGRVTDTQYF,TGCGCCAGCAGGGACGGCGGGAGGGTCACAGATACGCAGTATTTT
TRBJ2-1,-,TRBD2,TRBV4-1,CASSQVDMGLAAHNEQFF,TGCGCCAGCAGCCAAGTTGACATGGGACTAGCGGCTCACAATGAGCAGTTCTTC